The clone carrying this T cell receptor beta chain came up many times. Sequencing relied on a cDNA template that was reverse transcribed from extracted RNA. This table comes from immunoSEQ multiplex PCR, and its TCRdb copy is limited to in-frame clones, with some not included. Among about 140,000 clones listed, about half were seen once. These data originate in a study of CD8+ T cells in alopecia areata. Peripheral blood and lesional scalp punch biopsies came from alopecia areata patients. CDR1 is SEHNR and CDR2 is FQNEAQ in the germline V gene (reference sequence). The CDR3 runs to 15 residues. V was clipped by 1 base and J by 5 bases; unmatched bases: 5.

The chain employs TRBV7-9 and TRBJ2-3; 8 bases align to TRBD2. The sequences come from CD4+ T cells sorted from blood, collected at week 0. The sequence derives from a human donor with alopecia areata. CDR3 coding DNA: TGTGCCAGCAGCTTAGGTGGGACTAGGGAAGATACGCAGTATTTT. Translating gives CASSLGGTREDTQYF.